The present TCR beta chain was sequenced within a study of blood T cell repertoires in COVID-19. Produced via immunoSEQ multiplex PCR; TCRdb's table is partial and in-frame only. The sample carries 75,000 to 95,000 clones, approximately 88% recorded once. V lost 2 bases and J 12 bases, leaving 15 bases between the germline ends. The CDR3 is 12 residues long. The germline V gene encodes CDR1 SGDLS and CDR2 YYNGEE. The chain links TRBV9 to TRBJ2-7; a possible D gene is TRBD1 (6 bases). The source is a man in his 60s with acute or convalescent COVID-19. Input material: peripheral blood. The CDR3 spells CASSVEQGTTYF. As DNA, the CDR3 is TGTGCCAGCAGCGTTGAGCAGGGGACCACGTACTTC.